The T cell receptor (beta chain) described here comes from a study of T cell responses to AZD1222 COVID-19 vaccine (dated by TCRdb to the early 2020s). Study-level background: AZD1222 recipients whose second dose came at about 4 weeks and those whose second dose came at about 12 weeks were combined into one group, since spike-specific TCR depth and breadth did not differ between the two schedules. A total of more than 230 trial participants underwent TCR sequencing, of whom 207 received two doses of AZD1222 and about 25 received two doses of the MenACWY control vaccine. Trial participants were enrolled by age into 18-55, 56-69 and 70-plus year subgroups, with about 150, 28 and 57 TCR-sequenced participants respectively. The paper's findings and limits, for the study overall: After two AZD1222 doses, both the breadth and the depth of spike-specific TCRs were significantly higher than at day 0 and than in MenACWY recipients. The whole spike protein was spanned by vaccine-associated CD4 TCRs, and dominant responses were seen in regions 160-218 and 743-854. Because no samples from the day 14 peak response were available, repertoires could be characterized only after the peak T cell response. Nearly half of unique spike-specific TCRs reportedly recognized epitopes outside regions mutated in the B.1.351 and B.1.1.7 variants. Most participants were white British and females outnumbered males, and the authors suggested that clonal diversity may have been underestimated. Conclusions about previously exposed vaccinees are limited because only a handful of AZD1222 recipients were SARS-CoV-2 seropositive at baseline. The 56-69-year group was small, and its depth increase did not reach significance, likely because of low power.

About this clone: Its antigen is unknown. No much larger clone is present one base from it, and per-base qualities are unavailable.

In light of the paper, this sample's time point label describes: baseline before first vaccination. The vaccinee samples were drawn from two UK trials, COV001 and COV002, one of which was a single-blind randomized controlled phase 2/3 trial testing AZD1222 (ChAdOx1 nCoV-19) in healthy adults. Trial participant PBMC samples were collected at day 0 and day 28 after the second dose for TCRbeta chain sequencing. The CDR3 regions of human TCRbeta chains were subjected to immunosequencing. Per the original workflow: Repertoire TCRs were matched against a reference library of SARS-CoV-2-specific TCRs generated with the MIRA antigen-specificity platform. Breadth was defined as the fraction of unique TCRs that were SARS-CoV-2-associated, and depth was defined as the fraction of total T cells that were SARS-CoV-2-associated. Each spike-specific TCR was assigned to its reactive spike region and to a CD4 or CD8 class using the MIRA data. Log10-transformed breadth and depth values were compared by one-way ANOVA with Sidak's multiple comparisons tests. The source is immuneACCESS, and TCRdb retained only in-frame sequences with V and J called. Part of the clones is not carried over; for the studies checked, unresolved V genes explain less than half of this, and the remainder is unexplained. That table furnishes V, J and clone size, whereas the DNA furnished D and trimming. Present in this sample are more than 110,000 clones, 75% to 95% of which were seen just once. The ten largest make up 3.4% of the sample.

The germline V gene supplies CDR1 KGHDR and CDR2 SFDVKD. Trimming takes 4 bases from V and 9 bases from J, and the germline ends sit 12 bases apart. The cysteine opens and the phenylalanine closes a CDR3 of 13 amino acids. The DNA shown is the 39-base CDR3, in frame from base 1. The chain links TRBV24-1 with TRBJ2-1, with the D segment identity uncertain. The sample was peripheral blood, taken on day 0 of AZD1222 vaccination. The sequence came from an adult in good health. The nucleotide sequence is TGTGCCACCAGTGAACTTCAGGTTTGTGAGCAGTTCTTC. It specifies CATSELQVCEQFF.